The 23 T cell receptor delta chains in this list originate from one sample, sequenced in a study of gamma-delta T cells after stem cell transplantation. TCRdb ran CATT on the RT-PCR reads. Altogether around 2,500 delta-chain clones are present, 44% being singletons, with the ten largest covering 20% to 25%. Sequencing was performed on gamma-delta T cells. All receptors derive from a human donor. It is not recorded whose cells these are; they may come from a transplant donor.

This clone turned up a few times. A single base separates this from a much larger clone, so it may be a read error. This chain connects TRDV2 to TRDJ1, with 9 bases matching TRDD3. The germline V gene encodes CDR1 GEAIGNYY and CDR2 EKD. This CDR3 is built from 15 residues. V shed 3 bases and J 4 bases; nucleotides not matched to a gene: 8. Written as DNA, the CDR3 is TGTGCCTGTGACGCGGGCACTGGGGGACGCGATAAACTCATCTTT. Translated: CACDAGTGGRDKLIF.

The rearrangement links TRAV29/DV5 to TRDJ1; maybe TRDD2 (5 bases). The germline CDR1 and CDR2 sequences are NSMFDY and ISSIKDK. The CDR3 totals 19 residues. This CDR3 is CSAIVALSYPILYGRKLIF. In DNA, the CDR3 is TGTTCCGCAATCGTAGCCCTGTCCTATCCTATTCTGTATGGCAGAAAACTCATCTTT.

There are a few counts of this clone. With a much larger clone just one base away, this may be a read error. The CDR3 sequence is CACDTVSGGPPEMRADKLIF. In nucleotides, the CDR3 is TGTGCCTGTGACACCGTATCTGGGGGACCCCCGGAGATGAGGGCCGATAAACTCATCTTT. The chain has TRDV2 and TRDJ1, with TRDD3 identical over 8 bases. V was pared by 0 bases and J by 3 bases, with 20 bases of the junction left unmatched. CDR1 is GEAIGNYY, CDR2 EKD, per germline. The CDR3 consists of 20 residues.

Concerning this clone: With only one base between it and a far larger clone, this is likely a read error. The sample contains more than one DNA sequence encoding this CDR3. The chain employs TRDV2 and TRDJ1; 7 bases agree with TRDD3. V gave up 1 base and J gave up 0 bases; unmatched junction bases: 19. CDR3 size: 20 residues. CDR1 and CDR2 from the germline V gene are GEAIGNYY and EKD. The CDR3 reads CACDTLRSGGYDRDTDKLIF. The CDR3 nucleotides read TGTGCCTGTGACACTCTACGGTCTGGGGGGTACGATCGGGACACCGATAAACTCATCTTT.

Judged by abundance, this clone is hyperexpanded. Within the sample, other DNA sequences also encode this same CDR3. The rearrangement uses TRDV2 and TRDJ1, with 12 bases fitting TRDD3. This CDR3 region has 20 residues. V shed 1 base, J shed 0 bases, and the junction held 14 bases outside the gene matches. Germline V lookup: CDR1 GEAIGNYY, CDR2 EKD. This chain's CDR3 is CACDTLRSGGYDRDTDKLIF. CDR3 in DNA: TGTGCCTGTGACACTCTACGGTCTGGGGGATACGATCGGGACACCGATAAACTCATCTTT.

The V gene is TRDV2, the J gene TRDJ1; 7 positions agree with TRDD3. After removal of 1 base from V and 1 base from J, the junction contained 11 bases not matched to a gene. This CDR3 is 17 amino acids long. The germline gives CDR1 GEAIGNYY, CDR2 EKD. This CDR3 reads CACDTFPGIGVTDKLIF. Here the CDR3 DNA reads TGTGCCTGTGACACTTTTCCGGGGATAGGGGTCACCGATAAACTCATCTTT.

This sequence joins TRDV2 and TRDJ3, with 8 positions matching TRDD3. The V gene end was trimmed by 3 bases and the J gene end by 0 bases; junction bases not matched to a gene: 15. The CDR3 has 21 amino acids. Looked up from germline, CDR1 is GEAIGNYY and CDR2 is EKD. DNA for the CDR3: TGTGCCTGTGACGAGGGGGGACTGGGGGCAAACCCCTCCTGGGACACCCGACAGATGTTTTTC. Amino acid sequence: CACDEGGLGANPSWDTRQMFF.

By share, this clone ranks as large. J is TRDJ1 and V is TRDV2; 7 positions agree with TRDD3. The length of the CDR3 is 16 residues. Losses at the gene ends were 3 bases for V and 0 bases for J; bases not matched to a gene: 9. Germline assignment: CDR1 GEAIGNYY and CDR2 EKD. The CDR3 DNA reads TGTGCCTGTGACGCTCTGGGGGGGGGGTACACCGATAAACTCATCTTT. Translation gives CACDALGGGYTDKLIF.

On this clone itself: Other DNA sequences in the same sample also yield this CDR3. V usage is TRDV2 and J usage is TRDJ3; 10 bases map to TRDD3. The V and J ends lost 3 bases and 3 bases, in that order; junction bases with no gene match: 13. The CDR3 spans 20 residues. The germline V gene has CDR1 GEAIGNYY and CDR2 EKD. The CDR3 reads CACDAAGGDTRDWDTRQMFF. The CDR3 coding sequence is TGTGCCTGTGACGCAGCTGGGGGGGATACGCGGGACTGGGACACCCGACAGATGTTTTTC.

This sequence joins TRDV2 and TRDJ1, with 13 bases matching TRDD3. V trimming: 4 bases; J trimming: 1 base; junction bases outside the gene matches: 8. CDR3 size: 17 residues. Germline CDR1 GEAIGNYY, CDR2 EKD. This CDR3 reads CACEGLGDTGATDKLIF. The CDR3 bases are TGTGCCTGTGAAGGACTGGGGGATACGGGTGCCACCGATAAACTCATCTTT.

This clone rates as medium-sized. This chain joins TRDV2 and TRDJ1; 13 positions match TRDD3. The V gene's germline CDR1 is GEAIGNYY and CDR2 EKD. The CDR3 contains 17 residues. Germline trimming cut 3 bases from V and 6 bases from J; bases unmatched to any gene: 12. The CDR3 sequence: CACDALLGDTRGNKLIF. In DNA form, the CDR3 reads TGTGCCTGTGACGCTTTACTGGGGGATACGCGCGGAAATAAACTCATCTTT.

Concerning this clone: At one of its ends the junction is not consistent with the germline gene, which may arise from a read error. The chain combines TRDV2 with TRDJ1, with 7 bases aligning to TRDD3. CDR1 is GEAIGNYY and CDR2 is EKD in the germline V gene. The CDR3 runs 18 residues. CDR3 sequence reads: CACDTLLGRGGAAEKPIF. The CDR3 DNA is TGTGCCTGTGACACCTTACTGGGGCGAGGTGGGGCCGCCGAGAAACCCATCTTT.

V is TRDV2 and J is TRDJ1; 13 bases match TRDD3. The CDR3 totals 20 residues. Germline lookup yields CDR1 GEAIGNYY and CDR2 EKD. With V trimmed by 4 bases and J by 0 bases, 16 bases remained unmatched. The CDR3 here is CACEAVLGDTRGPYTDKLIF. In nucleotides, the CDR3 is TGTGCCTGTGAGGCCGTACTGGGGGATACGCGGGGTCCGTACACCGATAAACTCATCTTT.

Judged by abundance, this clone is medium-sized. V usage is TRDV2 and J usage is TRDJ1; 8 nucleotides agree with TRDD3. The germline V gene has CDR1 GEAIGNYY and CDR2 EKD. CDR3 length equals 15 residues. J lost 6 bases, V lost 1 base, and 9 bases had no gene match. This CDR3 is CACDTVGYGNNKLIF. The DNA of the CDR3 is TGTGCCTGTGACACGGTGGGATACGGAAACAATAAACTCATCTTT.

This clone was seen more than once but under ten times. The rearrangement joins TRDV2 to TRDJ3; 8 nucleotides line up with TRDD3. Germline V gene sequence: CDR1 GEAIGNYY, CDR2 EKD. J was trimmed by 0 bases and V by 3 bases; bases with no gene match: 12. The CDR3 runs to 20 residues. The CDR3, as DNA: TGTGCCTGTGACCCCTTTACTGAGGGATACGCCTCCTGGGACACCCGACAGATGTTTTTC. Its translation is CACDPFTEGYASWDTRQMFF.

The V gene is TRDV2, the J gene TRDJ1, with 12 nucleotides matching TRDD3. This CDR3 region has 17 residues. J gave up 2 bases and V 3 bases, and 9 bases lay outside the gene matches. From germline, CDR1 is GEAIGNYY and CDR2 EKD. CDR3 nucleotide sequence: TGTGCCTGTGACGAACTGGGGGATACTCCGATAACCGATAAACTCATCTTT. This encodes CACDELGDTPITDKLIF.

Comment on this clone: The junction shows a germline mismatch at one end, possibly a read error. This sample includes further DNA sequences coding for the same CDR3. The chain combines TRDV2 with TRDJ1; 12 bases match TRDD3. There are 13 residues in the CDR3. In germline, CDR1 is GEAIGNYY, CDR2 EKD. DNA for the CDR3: TGTGCCTGTGACGCAATACTGGGGGATACCGTCATATTT. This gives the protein CACDAILGDTVIF.

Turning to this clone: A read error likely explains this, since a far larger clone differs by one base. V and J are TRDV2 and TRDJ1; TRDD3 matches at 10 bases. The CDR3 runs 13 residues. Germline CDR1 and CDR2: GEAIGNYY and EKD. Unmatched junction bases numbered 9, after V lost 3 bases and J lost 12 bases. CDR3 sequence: CACDSILGDAVIF. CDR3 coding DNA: TGTGCCTGTGACTCAATACTGGGGGATGCCGTCATCTTT.

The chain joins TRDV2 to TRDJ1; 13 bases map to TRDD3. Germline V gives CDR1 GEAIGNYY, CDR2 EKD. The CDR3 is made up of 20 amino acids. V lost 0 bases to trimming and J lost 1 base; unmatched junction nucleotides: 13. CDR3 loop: CACDTWSVLGDTRVTDKLIF. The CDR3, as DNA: TGTGCCTGTGACACCTGGTCCGTACTGGGGGATACGAGGGTCACCGATAAACTCATCTTT.

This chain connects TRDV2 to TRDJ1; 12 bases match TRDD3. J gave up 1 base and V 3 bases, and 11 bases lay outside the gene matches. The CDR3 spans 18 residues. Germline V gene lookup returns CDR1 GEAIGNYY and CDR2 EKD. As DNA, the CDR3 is TGTGCCTGTGACTCTGTACTGGGGGATACCCGCCCCACCGATAAACTCATCTTT. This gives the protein CACDSVLGDTRPTDKLIF.

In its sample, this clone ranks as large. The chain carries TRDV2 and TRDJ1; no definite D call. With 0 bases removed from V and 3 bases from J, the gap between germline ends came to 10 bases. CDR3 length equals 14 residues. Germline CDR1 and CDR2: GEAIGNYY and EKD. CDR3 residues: CACDTVWRADKLIF. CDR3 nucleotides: TGTGCCTGTGACACCGTCTGGAGGGCCGATAAACTCATCTTT.

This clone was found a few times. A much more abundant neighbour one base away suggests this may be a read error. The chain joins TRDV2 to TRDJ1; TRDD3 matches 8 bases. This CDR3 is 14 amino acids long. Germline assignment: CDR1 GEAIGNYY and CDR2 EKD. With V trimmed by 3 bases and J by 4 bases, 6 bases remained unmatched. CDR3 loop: CACDLLGALDKLIF. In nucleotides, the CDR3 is TGTGCCTGTGACCTACTGGGGGCCCTCGATAAACTCATCTTT.

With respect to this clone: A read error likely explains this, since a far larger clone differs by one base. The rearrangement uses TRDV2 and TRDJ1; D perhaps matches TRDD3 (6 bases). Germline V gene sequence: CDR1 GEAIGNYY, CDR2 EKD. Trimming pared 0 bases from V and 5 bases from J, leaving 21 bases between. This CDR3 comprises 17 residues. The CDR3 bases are TGTGCCTGTGACACCGTGGGGGCTGCGGTGGGGCGGGATAAACTCATCTTT. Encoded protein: CACDTVGAAVGRDKLIF.